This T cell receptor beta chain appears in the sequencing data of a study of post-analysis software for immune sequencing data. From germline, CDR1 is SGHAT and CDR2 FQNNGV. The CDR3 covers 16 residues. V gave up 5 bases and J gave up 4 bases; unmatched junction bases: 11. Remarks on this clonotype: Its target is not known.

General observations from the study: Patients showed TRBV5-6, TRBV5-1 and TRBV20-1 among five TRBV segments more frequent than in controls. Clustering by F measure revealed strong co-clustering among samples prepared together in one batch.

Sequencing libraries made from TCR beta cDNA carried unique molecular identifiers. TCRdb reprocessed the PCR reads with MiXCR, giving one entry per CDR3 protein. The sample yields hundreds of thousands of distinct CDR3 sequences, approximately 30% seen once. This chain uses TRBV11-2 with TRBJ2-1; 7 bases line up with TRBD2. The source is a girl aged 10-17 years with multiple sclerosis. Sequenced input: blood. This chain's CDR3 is CASSPWASGSYNEQFF. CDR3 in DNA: TGTGCCAGCAGCCCCTGGGCTAGCGGATCTTACAATGAGCAGTTCTTC.